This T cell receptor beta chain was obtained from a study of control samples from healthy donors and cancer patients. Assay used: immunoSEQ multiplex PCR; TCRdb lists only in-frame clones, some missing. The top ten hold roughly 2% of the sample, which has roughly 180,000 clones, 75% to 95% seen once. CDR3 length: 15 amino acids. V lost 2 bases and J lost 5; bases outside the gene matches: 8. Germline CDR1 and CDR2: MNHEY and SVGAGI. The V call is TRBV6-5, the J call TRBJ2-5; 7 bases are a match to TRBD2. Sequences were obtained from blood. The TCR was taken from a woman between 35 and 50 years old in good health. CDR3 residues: CASSYPWGGGETQYF. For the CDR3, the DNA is TGTGCCAGCAGTTACCCATGGGGGGGAGGGGAGACCCAGTACTTC.